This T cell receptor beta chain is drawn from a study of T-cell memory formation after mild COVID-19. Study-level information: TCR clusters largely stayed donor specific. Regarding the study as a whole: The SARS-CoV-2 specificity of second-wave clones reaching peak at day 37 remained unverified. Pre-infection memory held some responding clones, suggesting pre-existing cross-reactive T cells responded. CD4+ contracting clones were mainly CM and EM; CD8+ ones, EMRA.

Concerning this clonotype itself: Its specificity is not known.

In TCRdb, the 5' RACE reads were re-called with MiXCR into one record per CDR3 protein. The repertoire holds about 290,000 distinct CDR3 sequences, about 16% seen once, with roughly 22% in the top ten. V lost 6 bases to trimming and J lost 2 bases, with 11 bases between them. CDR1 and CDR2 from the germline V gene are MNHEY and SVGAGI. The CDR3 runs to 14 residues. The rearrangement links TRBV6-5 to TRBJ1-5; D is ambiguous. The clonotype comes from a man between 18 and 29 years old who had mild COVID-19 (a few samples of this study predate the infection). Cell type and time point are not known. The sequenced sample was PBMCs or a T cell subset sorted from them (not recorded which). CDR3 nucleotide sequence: TGTGCCAGCAGCCCTATGTCGGGCAATCAGCCCCAGCATTTT. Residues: CASSPMSGNQPQHF.